This T cell receptor beta chain was identified in a study of Tregs in tolerant kidney transplant recipients. Unstimulated Tregs (CD4+CD25+CD127-) and CD4+CD25- non-Tregs were sorted from PBMCs. Study-wide points: No direct test of biological reproducibility was done here. The small number of patients limits these findings pending further validation.

In germline, CDR1 is DFQATT, CDR2 SNEGSKA (reference sequence). The CDR3 consists of 13 residues. Assay used: immunoSEQ multiplex PCR; TCRdb lists only in-frame clones, some missing. Its listing shows roughly 50,000 clones. In the case of this clone: Antigen: not known. With the read ending 3 residues before the CDR3 end, the germline J gene is used to fill in that end.

This sample comprised CD4+ T cells from blood, obtained before the transplant. This clonotype originated in a human donor who received a combined kidney and bone marrow transplant. The rearrangement links TRBV20-1 to TRBJ1-4, with D perhaps TRBD1 (5 bases). The CDR3 is CGVQGFSQEKLFF. The sequenced CDR3 bases are TGCGGGGTCCAGGGTTTTTCCCAAGAAAAA.